Shown below are 7 T cell receptor beta chains from a single sample sequenced in a study of OX40 agonist ivuxolimab in advanced cancers. Assay used: immunoSEQ multiplex PCR; TCRdb lists only in-frame clones, some missing. The top ten clones hold under 0.9% of a sample with approximately 68,000 clones, roughly 90% of them seen once. The specimen comprised CD4+ or CD8+ T cells sorted from blood, sampled in a trial of the OX40 agonist ivuxolimab. The receptor set was obtained from an adult with an advanced solid tumor such as melanoma, head and neck, liver or kidney cancer.

The chain has TRBV10-3 and TRBJ1-1; D uncertain. Trimming stripped 4 bases from V and 0 bases from J, with 6 bases between. This CDR3 comprises 13 residues. Looked up from germline, CDR1 is ENHRY and CDR2 is SYGVKD. The CDR3 DNA follows: TGTGCCATCAGTGGGGTGATGAACACTGAAGCTTTCTTT. Protein: CAISGVMNTEAFF.

The chain joins TRBV5-4 to TRBJ2-2; D is unclear. CDR3 size: 15 residues. Between the trimmed V and J ends, which lost 1 base and 2 bases, there was a span of 9 bases. Per germline, CDR1 SGHNT and CDR2 YYREEE (reference sequence). CDR3 DNA: TGTGCCAGCAGCTTGCGAATAGCCAACACCGGGGAGCTGTTTTTT. The encoded protein is CASSLRIANTGELFF.

The rearrangement uses TRBV7-9 and TRBJ2-7; unclear D gene. The V end lost 5 bases, the J end lost 4 bases, and 21 bases lay between the germline ends. There are 16 residues in the CDR3. Germline CDR1 reads SEHNR; CDR2 reads FQNEAQ (reference sequence). As DNA, the CDR3 is TGTGCCAGCAGCACGCAGGACGGAATGCACCATTACGAGCAGTACTTC. Encoded protein: CASSTQDGMHHYEQYF.

This chain connects TRBV9 to TRBJ2-4, with 8 nucleotides matching TRBD2. The junction had 12 bases not matched to a gene; V was cut back by 3 bases and J by 1 base. Germline lookup yields CDR1 SGDLS and CDR2 YYNGEE. The CDR3 extends over 18 amino acids. The chain's CDR3 is CASSAQQTSDRAKNIQYF. In DNA, the CDR3 is TGTGCCAGCAGCGCCCAGCAGACTAGCGACCGGGCCAAAAACATTCAGTACTTC.

This clone occurred a few times. The V and J genes are TRBV5-7 and TRBJ2-1; 7 bases match TRBD1. TRBV5-7 is recorded as an ORF, its role being uncertain. V was pared by 6 bases and J by 2 bases, with 8 bases of the junction left unmatched. CDR3 length: 15 residues. DNA of the CDR3: TGTGCCAGCATCCCTATGGGGACAGCCTACAATGAGCAGTTCTTC. Translated: CASIPMGTAYNEQFF.

There are a few counts of this clone. Other DNA sequences in the same sample also yield this CDR3. The rearrangement uses TRBV2 and TRBJ1-5; D is undetermined. The CDR3 totals 15 residues. V was clipped by 7 bases and J by 0 bases, with 13 bases between them. Germline V gene data show CDR1 as SNHLY and CDR2 as FYNNEI. Written as DNA, the CDR3 is TGTGCCAGCAACGAAGACGGATATAGCAATCAGCCCCAGCATTTT. This sequence encodes CASNEDGYSNQPQHF.

CDR3 nucleotides: TGCGCCAGCAGTCCCGGGACAGGGAGGTCACCCCTCCACTTT. Its protein is CASSPGTGRSPLHF. The V and J genes are TRBV10-1 and TRBJ1-6; 9 bases map to TRBD1. CDR1 is WNHNN, CDR2 SYGVQD, per germline (reference sequence). V gave up 5 bases and J gave up 10 bases; unmatched junction bases: 6. The length of the CDR3 is 14 residues.